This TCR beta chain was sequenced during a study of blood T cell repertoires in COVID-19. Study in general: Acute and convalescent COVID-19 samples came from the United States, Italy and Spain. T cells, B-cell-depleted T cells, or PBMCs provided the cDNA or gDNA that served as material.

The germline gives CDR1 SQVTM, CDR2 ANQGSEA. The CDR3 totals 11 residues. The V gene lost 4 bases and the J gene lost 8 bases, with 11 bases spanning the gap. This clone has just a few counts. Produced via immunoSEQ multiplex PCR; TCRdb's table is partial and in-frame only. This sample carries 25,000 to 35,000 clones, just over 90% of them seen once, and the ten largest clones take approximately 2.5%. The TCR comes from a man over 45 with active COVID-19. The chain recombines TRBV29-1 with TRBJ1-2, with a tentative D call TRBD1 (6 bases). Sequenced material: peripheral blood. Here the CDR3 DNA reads TGCAGCGTTGGAGGGGGTTGGGGCTACACCTTC. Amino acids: CSVGGGWGYTF.